This T cell receptor (beta chain) was identified during a study of regulatory T cells in long-lasting Graves disease. TCR beta libraries were built with iRepertoire HTBI primers and Arm-PCR of CDR3 regions. TCRdb redid the calling of the multiplex PCR reads with MiXCR, one entry per CDR3 protein. The table includes more than 300,000 distinct CDR3 sequences, around a fifth detected once. The germline V gene encodes CDR1 SGHTA and CDR2 FQGNSA. The J segment lost 3 bases and the V segment lost 5 bases, leaving 17 bases of the junction unmatched. The CDR3 is made up of 18 amino acids. This clonotype was counted at least ten times. Stated time point: persistent/refractory GD, antithyroid drugs over 5 years with positive TRAb. PBMCs were the source of the RNA used for TCR sequencing.

The sequenced sample was peripheral blood mononuclear cells (PBMCs), obtained when the disease was refractory, from a patient treated with antithyroid drugs. This TCR came from a female donor with Graves disease. The chain is built from TRBV7-2 and TRBJ2-7; 9 bases line up with TRBD2. CDR3 region: CASSPKSAGGLRFYEQYF. Written as DNA, the CDR3 is TGTGCCAGCAGCCCAAAGTCAGCGGGGGGACTCCGGTTCTACGAGCAGTACTTC.